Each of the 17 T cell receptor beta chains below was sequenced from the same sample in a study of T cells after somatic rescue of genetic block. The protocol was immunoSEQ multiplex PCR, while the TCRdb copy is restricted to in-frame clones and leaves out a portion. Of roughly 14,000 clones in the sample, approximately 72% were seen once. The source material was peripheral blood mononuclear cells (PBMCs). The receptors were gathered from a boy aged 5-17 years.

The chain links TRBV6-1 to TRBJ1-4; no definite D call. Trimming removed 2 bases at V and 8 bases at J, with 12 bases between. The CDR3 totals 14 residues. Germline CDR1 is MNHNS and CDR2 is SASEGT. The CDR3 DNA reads TGTGCCAGCAGTGAATTCGGGGTAAGGGAAAAACTGTTTTTT. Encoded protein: CASSEFGVREKLFF.

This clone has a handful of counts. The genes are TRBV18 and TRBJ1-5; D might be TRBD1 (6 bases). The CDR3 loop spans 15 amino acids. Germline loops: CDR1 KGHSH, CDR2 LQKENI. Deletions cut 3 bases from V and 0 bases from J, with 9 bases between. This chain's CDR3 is CASSPTGYSNQPQHF. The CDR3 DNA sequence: TGTGCCAGCTCACCGACAGGATATAGCAATCAGCCCCAGCATTTT.

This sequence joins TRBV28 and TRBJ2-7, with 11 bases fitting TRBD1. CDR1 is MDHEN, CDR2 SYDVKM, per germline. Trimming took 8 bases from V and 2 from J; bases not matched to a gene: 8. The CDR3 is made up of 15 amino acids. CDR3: CASGSPGQGAYEQYF. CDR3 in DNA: TGTGCCAGCGGGAGTCCGGGACAGGGGGCCTACGAGCAGTACTTC. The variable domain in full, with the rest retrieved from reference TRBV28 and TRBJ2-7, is DVKVTQSSRYLVKRTGEKVFLECVQDMDHENMFWYRQDPGLGLRLIYFSYDVKMKEKGDIPEGYSVSREKKERFSLILESASTNQTSMYLCASGSPGQGAYEQYFGPGTRLTVT.

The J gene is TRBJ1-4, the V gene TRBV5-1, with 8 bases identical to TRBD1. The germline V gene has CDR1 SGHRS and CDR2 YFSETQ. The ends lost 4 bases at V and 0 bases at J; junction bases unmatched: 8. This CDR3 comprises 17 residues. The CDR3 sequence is CASSPRQGTATNEKLFF. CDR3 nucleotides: TGCGCCAGCAGCCCCAGACAGGGGACTGCAACTAATGAAAAACTGTTTTTT.

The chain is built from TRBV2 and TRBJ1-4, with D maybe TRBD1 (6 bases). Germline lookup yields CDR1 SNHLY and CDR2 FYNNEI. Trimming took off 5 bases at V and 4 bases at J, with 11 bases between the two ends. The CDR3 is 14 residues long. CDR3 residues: CASSPWGLNEKLFF. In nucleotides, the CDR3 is TGTGCCAGCAGTCCCTGGGGGCTTAATGAAAAACTGTTTTTT.

CDR3 sequence: CASSLGASLWGKETQYF. The CDR3 bases are TGTGCCAGCAGCTTAGGGGCATCCCTCTGGGGGAAAGAGACCCAGTACTTC. The chain employs TRBV7-3 and TRBJ2-5, with D possibly being TRBD1 or TRBD2 (5 bases each). Trimming removed 2 bases at V and 3 bases at J, with 19 bases between. The CDR3 totals 17 residues. Germline loops: CDR1 SGHTA, CDR2 FQGTGA.

The CDR3: CAISATGRGPYEQYF. CDR3 DNA: TGTGCCATCAGTGCCACAGGGAGGGGCCCCTACGAGCAGTACTTC. The rearrangement uses TRBV10-3 and TRBJ2-7; D might be TRBD2 (7 bases). CDR1 is ENHRY and CDR2 is SYGVKD in the germline V gene. This CDR3 has 15 amino acids. Trimming pared 4 bases from V and 2 bases from J, leaving 15 bases between.

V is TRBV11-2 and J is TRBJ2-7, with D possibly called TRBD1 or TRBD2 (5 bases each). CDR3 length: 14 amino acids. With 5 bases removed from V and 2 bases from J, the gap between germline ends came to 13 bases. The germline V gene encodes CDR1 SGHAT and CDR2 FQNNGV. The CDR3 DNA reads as TGTGCCAGCAGCGCCCGGGACCCAGCCTACGAGCAGTACTTC. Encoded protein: CASSARDPAYEQYF.

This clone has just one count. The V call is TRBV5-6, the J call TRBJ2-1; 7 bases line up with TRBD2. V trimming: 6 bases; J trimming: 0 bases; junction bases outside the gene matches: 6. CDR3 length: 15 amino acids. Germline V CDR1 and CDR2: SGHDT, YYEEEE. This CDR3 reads CASNLRTSSYNEQFF. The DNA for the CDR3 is TGTGCCAGCAACTTAAGGACTAGCTCCTACAATGAGCAGTTCTTC.

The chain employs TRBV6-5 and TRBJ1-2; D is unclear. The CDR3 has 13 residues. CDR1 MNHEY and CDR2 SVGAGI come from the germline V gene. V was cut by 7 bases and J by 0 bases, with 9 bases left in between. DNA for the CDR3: TGTGCCAGCACCCCCGGACCTAACTATGGCTACACCTTC. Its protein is CASTPGPNYGYTF.

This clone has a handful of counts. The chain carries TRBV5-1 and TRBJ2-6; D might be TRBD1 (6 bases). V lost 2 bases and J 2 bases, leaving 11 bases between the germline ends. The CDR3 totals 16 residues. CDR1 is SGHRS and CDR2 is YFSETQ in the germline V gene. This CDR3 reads CASSLGQYPGANVLTF. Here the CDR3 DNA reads TGCGCCAGCAGCTTAGGACAGTACCCTGGGGCCAACGTCCTGACTTTC.

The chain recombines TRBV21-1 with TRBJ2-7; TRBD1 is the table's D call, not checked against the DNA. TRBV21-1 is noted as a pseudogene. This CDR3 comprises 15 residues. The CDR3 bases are TGTGCCAGCAGCAATCGGCGGACAGTCCCCTACGAGCAGTACTTC. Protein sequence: CASSNRRTVPYEQYF.

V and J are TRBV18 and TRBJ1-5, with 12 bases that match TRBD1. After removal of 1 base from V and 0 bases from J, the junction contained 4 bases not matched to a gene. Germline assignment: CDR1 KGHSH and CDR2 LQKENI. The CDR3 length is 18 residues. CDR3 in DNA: TGTGCCAGCTCACCACAGGGACAGGGGGCCACTAGCAATCAGCCCCAGCATTTT. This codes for CASSPQGQGATSNQPQHF. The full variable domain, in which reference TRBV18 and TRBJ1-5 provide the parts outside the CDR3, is NAGVMQNPRHLVRRRGQEARLRCSPMKGHSHVYWYRQLPEEGLKFMVYLQKENIIDESGMPKERFSAEFPKEGPSILRIQQVVRGDSAAYFCASSPQGQGATSNQPQHFGDGTRLSIL.

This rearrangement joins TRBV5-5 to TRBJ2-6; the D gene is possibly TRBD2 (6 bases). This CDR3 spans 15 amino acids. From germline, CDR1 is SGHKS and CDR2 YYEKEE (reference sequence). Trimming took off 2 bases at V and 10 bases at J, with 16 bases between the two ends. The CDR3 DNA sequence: TGTGCCAGCAGCTTTACCTTGGGACTGGGTAACGTCCTGACTTTC. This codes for CASSFTLGLGNVLTF.

The CDR3 sequence is CASSYSGTQYF. CDR3 bases: TGTGCCAGCAGTTACTCTGGGACCCAGTACTTC. The chain combines TRBV6-6 with TRBJ2-5, with D unresolved. This CDR3 contains 11 residues. The germline V gene encodes CDR1 MNHNY and CDR2 SVGAGI (reference sequence). V dropped 0 bases and J dropped 7 bases, with 3 bases sitting between them.

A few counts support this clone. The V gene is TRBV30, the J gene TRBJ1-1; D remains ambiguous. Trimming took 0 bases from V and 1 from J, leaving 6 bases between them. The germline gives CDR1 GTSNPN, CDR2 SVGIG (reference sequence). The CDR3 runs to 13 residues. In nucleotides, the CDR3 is TGTGCCTGGAGTGTCAGGACGAACACTGAAGCTTTCTTT. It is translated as CAWSVRTNTEAFF.

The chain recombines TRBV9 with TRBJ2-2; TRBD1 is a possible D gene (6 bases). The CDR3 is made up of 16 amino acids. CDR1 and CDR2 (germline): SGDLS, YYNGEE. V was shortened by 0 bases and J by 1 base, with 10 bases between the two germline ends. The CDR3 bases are TGTGCCAGCAGCGTAGGACAGGTATTGAACACCGGGGAGCTGTTTTTT. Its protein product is CASSVGQVLNTGELFF.